Presented here are 15 T cell receptor beta chains from one specimen sequenced in a study of T cells after yellow fever vaccination. From the 5' RACE reads, TCRdb called clonotypes with MiXCR, one entry per CDR3 protein. The data contain 450,000 to 550,000 distinct CDR3 sequences, roughly 22% of them singletons. Sample: PBMCs, taken 20 to 25 days after the first yellow fever vaccination. Receptors originate from a man aged 18 to 29 who received the YFV17D yellow fever vaccine.

The gene calls are TRBV5-1 and TRBJ2-2; 10 nucleotides line up with TRBD2. CDR3 length: 15 residues. With V trimmed by 6 bases and J by 4 bases, 6 bases remained unmatched. The germline V gene has CDR1 SGHRS and CDR2 YFSETQ. Here the CDR3 reads CASTGLAEGTGELFF. DNA of the CDR3: TGCGCCAGCACCGGACTAGCGGAAGGCACCGGGGAGCTGTTTTTT.

The chain carries TRBV6-1 and TRBJ1-2, with 8 bases lining up with TRBD1. Losses at the gene ends were 5 bases for V and 6 bases for J; bases not matched to a gene: 8. Germline CDR1 is MNHNS and CDR2 is SASEGT. The CDR3 is 14 amino acids. The CDR3 loop reads CASSRGQGIDGYTF. CDR3 coding DNA: TGTGCCAGCAGTAGAGGACAGGGAATTGATGGCTACACCTTC.

This chain connects TRBV7-2 to TRBJ2-7; D gene ambiguous. Germline CDR1 SGHTA, CDR2 FQGNSA. Trimming cost V 5 bases and J 4 bases, with 15 bases left between them. The CDR3 loop spans 14 amino acids. This CDR3 is CASSPSSLRYEQYV. CDR3 nucleotides: TGTGCCAGCAGCCCCTCATCCCTGAGGTACGAGCAGTACGTC.

The V and J genes are TRBV7-6 and TRBJ2-3, with 11 bases aligning to TRBD2. The CDR3 covers 16 residues. V lost 5 bases, J lost 2 bases, and 6 bases stayed unmatched. The germline V gene encodes CDR1 SGHVS and CDR2 FNYEAQ. CDR3 region: CASSPRLAGITDTQYF. Here the CDR3 DNA reads TGTGCCAGCAGCCCAAGACTAGCGGGGATCACAGATACGCAGTATTTT.

This clonotype has only a few counts. V is TRBV20-1 and J is TRBJ2-5, with 12 nucleotides matching TRBD2. The germline V gene has CDR1 DFQATT and CDR2 SNEGSKA (reference sequence). Trimming at V came to 3 bases and at J to 4 bases, leaving 6 bases not matched to a gene. This CDR3 region has 15 residues. In DNA form, the CDR3 reads TGCAGTGCTAGTCGTCCTAGCGGGGGGGCAGAGACCCAGTACTTC. Its translation is CSASRPSGGAETQYF.

This clonotype was recorded at least ten times. The DNA for the CDR3 is TGCAGTGCTAGGCCCGGGACAGACCAAGAGACCCAGTACTTC. Translating gives CSARPGTDQETQYF. The chain is built from TRBV20-1 and TRBJ2-5; TRBD1 matches 7 bases. The CDR3 is 14 residues long. The trim removed 3 bases at V and 0 bases at J, leaving 4 bases unmatched. CDR1 is DFQATT, CDR2 SNEGSKA, per germline (reference sequence).

The chain joins TRBV14 to TRBJ2-4, with 7 positions matching TRBD1. The CDR3 totals 16 residues. Germline values: CDR1 SGHDN, CDR2 FVKESK. With V trimmed by 4 bases and J by 0 bases, 6 bases remained unmatched. CDR3 region: CASSPGTALAKNIQYF. CDR3 sequence (DNA): TGTGCCAGCAGCCCGGGGACAGCTCTAGCCAAAAACATTCAGTACTTC.

The chain couples TRBV7-3 to TRBJ2-1; D possibly corresponds to TRBD1 (6 bases). This CDR3 is built from 14 residues. Trimming stripped 5 bases from V and 2 bases from J, with 10 bases between. Germline V gene lookup returns CDR1 SGHTA and CDR2 FQGTGA. The CDR3 loop reads CASSPDRAYNEQFF. The CDR3 region has the DNA TGTGCCAGCAGCCCGGACAGAGCCTACAATGAGCAGTTCTTC.

This clonotype was detected a few times. The genes are TRBV15 and TRBJ1-5; 10 bases match TRBD1. Trimming took 3 bases from V and 0 from J; bases not matched to a gene: 11. CDR3 length: 19 residues. Per germline, CDR1 LNHNV and CDR2 YYDKDF (reference sequence). This CDR3 reads CATSSPIGTGEFSNQPQHF. The CDR3 bases are TGTGCCACCAGCAGCCCCATCGGGACAGGGGAATTTAGCAATCAGCCCCAGCATTTT.

This clonotype turned up a few times. The chain carries TRBV12-3 or TRBV12-4 and TRBJ1-1; 9 nucleotides align to TRBD1. The CDR3 spans 17 residues. V was clipped by 7 bases and J by 1 base; unmatched bases: 13. The DNA for the CDR3 is TGTGCCAGCATTAAACGGGGGTTGGGACAGGGGAACACTGAAGCTTTCTTT. Translating it yields CASIKRGLGQGNTEAFF.

This clonotype turned up a few times. This chain joins TRBV5-1 and TRBJ2-7, with D hard to call. Germline V CDR1 and CDR2: SGHRS, YFSETQ. This CDR3 has 12 residues. V lost 3 bases to trimming and J lost 4 bases, with 8 bases between them. The CDR3 loop reads CASSSPDYEQYF. The CDR3 bases are TGCGCCAGCAGCTCACCGGATTACGAGCAGTACTTC.

This clonotype was observed a few times. The V and J genes are TRBV20-1 and TRBJ1-6; D might be TRBD1 (5 bases). Germline-derived CDR1 and CDR2 are DFQATT and SNEGSKA (reference sequence). The ends were cut back, 3 bases at V and 7 bases at J, with 10 bases in the middle. The CDR3 has 13 residues. In DNA form, the CDR3 reads TGCAGTGCTAGTGGCGGGGGGAATTCACCCCTCCACTTT. It codes for CSASGGGNSPLHF.

This clonotype was seen a handful of times. This rearrangement joins TRBV30 to TRBJ1-1, with D uncertain. The CDR3 runs 11 residues. Germline assignment: CDR1 GTSNPN and CDR2 SVGIG (reference sequence). V gave up 0 bases and J gave up 11 bases, with 10 bases separating them. The CDR3 loop is CAWSVGSSAFF. The CDR3 DNA reads TGTGCCTGGAGTGTAGGAAGCTCGGCTTTCTTT.

The chain joins TRBV20-1 to TRBJ1-5; 7 positions match TRBD1. V was clipped by 0 bases and J by 5 bases; unmatched bases: 7. CDR1 is DFQATT, CDR2 SNEGSKA, per germline (reference sequence). The CDR3 sequence is 15 residues long. The CDR3, as DNA: TGCAGTGCTAGAGATCTTTCCAGGGGGTATCAGCCCCAGCATTTT. It translates to CSARDLSRGYQPQHF.

The CDR3 bases are TGCGCCAGCAGCCAATCTCCCGGGCCCTCCCAGGAGCAGTTCTTC. This codes for CASSQSPGPSQEQFF. The chain joins TRBV4-3 to TRBJ2-1; D call uncertain. The length of the CDR3 is 15 residues. Per germline, CDR1 LGHNA and CDR2 YSLEER. The V gene lost 2 bases and the J gene lost 10 bases, with 18 bases spanning the gap.